This T cell receptor beta chain was sequenced in a study of radiotherapy plus CTLA-4 blockade in lung cancer. Study at large: For roughly 19% of patients, objective responses occurred, and about 30% had disease control. Study conclusions and caveats: Per reports, early blood T cell clone dynamics, plus interferon-beta, forecast response most strongly. Tumor-derived TCR clones expanded in blood after radiotherapy plus ipilimumab.

Regarding this clone: Its antigen is as yet unknown.

V shed 4 bases and J 4 bases; nucleotides not matched to a gene: 6. The CDR3 covers 15 residues. Per germline, CDR1 SGHDN and CDR2 FVKESK. Some clones are missing from TCRdb's copy, which holds only in-frame ones; the method was immunoSEQ multiplex PCR. The table has 23,000 or so clones, roughly 70% seen once; the top ten hold approximately 3%. The chain recombines TRBV14 with TRBJ2-5, with 10 bases lining up with TRBD2. This material consisted of peripheral blood, taken from a patient treated with radiotherapy plus ipilimumab. The sequence came from a human donor with non-small cell lung cancer whose response to radiotherapy plus ipilimumab could not be evaluated. The CDR3 nucleotides are TGTGCCAGCAGCCTAGGGAGACTAGCGGGAGAGACCCAGTACTTC. Protein sequence: CASSLGRLAGETQYF.